This note documents a single T cell receptor (beta chain) sequence. The germline CDR1 and CDR2 sequences are SQVTM and ANQGSEA. The CDR3 sequence is 13 residues long. The trim removed 7 bases at V and 0 bases at J, leaving 5 bases unmatched. This record comes from a study of T cells in Graves' hyperthyroidism and ophthalmopathy. Amplified regions were TCR beta CDR3 sequences from RNA transcripts. First-round RT-PCR targeting the TCR CDR3 was performed with the HTBI primer set. TCRdb re-analysed the multiplex PCR reads in MiXCR, keeping a single row per CDR3 protein. This sample yields over 350,000 distinct CDR3 sequences, of which about a fifth are seen a single time; around 40% belongs to the top ten.

V usage is TRBV29-1 and J usage is TRBJ1-2, with 7 bases aligning to TRBD1. The sample was blood. The TCR originated in a man aged 18 to 30 with Graves' ophthalmopathy. The CDR3 DNA reads TGCAGCGCTCAGGGGGAGCCTAACTATGGCTACACCTTC. Translated, it gives CSAQGEPNYGYTF.